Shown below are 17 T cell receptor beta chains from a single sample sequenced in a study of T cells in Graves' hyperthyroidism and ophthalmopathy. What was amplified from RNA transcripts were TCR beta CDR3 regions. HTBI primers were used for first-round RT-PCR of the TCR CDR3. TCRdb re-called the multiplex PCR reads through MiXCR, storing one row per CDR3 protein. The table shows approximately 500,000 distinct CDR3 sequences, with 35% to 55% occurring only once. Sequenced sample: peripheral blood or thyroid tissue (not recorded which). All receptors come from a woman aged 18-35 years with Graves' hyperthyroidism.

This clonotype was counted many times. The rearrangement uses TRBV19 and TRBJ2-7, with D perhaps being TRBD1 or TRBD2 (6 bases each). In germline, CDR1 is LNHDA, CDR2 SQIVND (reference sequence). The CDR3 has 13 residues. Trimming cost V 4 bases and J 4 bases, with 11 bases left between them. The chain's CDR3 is CASSTGAGYEQYF. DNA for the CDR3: TGTGCCAGTAGTACAGGGGCGGGGTACGAGCAGTACTTC.

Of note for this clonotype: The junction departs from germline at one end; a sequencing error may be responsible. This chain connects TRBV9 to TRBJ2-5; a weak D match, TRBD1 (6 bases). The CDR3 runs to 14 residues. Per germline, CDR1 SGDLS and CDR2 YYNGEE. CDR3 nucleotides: TGTGCCAGCAGCCAAGATGGGGGACAAGTGACCCAGTACTTC. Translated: CASSQDGGQVTQYF.

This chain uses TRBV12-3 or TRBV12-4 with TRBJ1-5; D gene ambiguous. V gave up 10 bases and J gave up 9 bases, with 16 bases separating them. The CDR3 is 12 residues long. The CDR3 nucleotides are TGTGCCACCACTACTAGCGGAAGGCCCCAGCATTTT. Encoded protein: CATTTSGRPQHF.

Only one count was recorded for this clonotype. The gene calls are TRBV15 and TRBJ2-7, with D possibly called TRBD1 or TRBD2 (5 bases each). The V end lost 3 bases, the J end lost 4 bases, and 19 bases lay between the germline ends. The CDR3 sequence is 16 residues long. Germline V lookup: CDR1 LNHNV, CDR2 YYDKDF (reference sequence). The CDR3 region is CATSSLTMGRNYEQYF. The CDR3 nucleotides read TGTGCCACCAGCAGCTTGACGATGGGACGTAATTACGAGCAGTACTTC.

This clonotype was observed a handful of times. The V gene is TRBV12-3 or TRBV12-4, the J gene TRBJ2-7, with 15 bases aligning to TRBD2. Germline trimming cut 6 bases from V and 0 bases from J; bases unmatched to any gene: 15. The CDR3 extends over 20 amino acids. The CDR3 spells CASSRNRGTSGRPSSYEQYF. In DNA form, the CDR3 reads TGTGCCAGCAGCCGAAACCGCGGGACTAGCGGGAGGCCCAGCTCCTACGAGCAGTACTTC.

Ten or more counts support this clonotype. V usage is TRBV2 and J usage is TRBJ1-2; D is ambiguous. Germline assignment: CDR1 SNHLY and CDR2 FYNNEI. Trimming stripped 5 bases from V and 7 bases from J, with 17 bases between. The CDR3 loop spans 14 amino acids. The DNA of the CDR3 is TGTGCCAGCAGTCAAAGACCCGATTTGACTGGCTACACCTTC. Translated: CASSQRPDLTGYTF.

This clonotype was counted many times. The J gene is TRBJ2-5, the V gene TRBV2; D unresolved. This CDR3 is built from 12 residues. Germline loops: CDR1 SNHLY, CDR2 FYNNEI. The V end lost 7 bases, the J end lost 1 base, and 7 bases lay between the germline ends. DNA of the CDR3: TGTGCCAGCAATACGCTCCAAGAGACCCAGTACTTC. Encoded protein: CASNTLQETQYF.

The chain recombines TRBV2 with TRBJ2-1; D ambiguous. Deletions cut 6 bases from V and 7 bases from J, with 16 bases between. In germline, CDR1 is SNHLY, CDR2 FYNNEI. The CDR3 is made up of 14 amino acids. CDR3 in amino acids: CASSNGGGFNEQFF. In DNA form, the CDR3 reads TGTGCCAGCAGCAACGGCGGTGGGTTTAATGAGCAGTTCTTC.

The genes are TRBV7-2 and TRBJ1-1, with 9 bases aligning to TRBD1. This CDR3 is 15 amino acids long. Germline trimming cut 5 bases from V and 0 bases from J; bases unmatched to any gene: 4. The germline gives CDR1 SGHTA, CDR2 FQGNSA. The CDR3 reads CASSSGQGMNTEAFF. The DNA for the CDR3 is TGTGCCAGCAGCAGCGGACAGGGGATGAACACTGAAGCTTTCTTT.

CDR3 protein: CASSRQGPGELFF. CDR3 DNA sequence: TGTGCCAGCAGTCGACAGGGGCCCGGGGAGCTGTTTTTT. V and J are TRBV11-2 and TRBJ2-2; TRBD1 matches at 8 bases. This CDR3 is 13 amino acids long. Trimming took 6 bases from V and 6 from J; bases not matched to a gene: 3. Germline V gene data show CDR1 as SGHAT and CDR2 as FQNNGV.

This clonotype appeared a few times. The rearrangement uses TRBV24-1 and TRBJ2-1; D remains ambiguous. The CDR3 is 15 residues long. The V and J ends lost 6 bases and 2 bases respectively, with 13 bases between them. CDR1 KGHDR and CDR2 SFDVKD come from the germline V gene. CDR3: CATSRIEAPYNEQFF. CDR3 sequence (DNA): TGTGCCACCAGTAGAATCGAGGCCCCCTACAATGAGCAGTTCTTC.

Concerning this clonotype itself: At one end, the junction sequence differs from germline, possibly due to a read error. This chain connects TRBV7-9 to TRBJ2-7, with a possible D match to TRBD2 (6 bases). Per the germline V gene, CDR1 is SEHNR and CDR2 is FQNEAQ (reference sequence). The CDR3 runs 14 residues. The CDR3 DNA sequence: TGTGCTAGCAGCTTAGCGGAGGGCCGGTACGAGCAGTACTTC. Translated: CASSLAEGRYEQYF. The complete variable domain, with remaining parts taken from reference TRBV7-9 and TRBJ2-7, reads DTGVSQNPRHKITKRGQNVTFRCDPISEHNRLYWYRQTLGQGPEFLTYFQNEAQLEKSRLLSDRFSAERPKGSFSTLEIQRTEQGDSAMYLCASSLAEGRYEQYFGPGTRLTVT.

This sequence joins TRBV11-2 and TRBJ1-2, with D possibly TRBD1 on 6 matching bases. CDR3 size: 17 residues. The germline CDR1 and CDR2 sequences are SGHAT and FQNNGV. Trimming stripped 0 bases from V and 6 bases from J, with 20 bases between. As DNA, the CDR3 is TGTGCCAGCAGCTTAGACGGACAGTCTCATGTGAGGGATGGCTACACCTTC. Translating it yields CASSLDGQSHVRDGYTF.

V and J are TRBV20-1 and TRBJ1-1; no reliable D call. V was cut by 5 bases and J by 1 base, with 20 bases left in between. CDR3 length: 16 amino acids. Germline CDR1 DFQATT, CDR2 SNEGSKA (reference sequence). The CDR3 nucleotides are TGCAGTGCTGGAGGGCGGGAGTACACTGGGAACACTGAAGCTTTCTTT. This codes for CSAGGREYTGNTEAFF.

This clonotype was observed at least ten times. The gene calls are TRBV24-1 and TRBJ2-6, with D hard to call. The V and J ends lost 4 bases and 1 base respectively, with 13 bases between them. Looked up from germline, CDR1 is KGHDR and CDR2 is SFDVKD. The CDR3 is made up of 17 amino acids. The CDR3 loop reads CATSDPLAESGANVLTF. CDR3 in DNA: TGTGCCACCAGTGACCCCCTCGCCGAATCTGGGGCCAACGTCCTGACTTTC.

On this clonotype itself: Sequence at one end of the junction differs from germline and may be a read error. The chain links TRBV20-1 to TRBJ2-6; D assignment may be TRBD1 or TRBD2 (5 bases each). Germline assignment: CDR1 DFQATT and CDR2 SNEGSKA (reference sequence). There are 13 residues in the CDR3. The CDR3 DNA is TGCAGTGCTCGCCCCGGGGCAGCGAACACTGAAGCTTTC. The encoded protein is CSARPGAANTEAF.

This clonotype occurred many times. CDR3 residues: CASRLRFVMNEKLFF. Here the CDR3 DNA reads TGTGCCAGCAGGCTCCGGTTCGTAATGAATGAAAAACTGTTTTTT. The chain carries TRBV11-2 and TRBJ1-4; D is unresolved. CDR1 and CDR2 (germline): SGHAT, FQNNGV. CDR3 size: 15 residues. Trimming stripped 6 bases from V and 5 bases from J, with 16 bases between.